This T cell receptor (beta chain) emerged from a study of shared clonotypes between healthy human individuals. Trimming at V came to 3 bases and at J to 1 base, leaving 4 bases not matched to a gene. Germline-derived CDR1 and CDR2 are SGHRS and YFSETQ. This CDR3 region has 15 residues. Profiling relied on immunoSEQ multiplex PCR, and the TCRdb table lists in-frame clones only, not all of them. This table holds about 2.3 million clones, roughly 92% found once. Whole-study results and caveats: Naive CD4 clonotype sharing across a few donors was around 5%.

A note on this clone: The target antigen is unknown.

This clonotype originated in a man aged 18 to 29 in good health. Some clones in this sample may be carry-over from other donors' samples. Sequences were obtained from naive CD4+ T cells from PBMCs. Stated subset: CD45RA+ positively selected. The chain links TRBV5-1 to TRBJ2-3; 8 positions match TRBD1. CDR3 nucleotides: TGCGCCAGCAGCTGGGACAGGACCCGCACAGATACGCAGTATTTT. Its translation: CASSWDRTRTDTQYF.